This T cell receptor (beta chain) came from a study of T cell repertoires in cytomegalovirus infection. Looking at the study overall: The authors used CMV epitopes that were HLA-C-restricted (recently identified) and HLA-B-restricted (well studied). Public signatures in TCR beta pointed to CMV infection and matching HLA type.

One entry per CDR3 protein results from TCRdb running MiXCR on the reads. The data contain roughly 700,000 distinct CDR3 sequences, around 30% of them singletons. General study points: The study found HLA-C-restricted CMV-specific TCR beta clonotypes dominating the ex vivo response. Adding up the frequency of public TCR beta families identified people who carried CMV plus the relevant HLA.

The sample holds a few counts of this clonotype. Its antigen is undetermined. CDR3 length: 14 amino acids. V lost 2 bases and J 7 bases, leaving 10 bases between the germline ends. Germline V gene data show CDR1 as KGHDR and CDR2 as SFDVKD. Sequencing was performed on cultured PBMCs, taken from culture after CMV antigen stimulation. This TCR was sampled from a human donor in good health (CMV status not recorded). Some clones in this sample may be carry-over from other donors' samples. This sequence joins TRBV24-1 and TRBJ2-2; a weak D match, TRBD1 (5 bases). CDR3 region: CATSDSQEIGELFF. In DNA form, the CDR3 reads TGTGCCACCAGTGATTCACAGGAAATCGGGGAGCTGTTTTTT.